This T cell receptor beta chain was recovered during a study of neurological immune-mediated disorders (dated by TCRdb to between 2018 and 2021). Study-level background: Using UMI-based sequencing, the study compared peripheral blood TCR-beta repertoires from patients with HTLV-I-associated myelopathy (HAM/TSP), patients with multiple sclerosis, and healthy controls. The cohort included approximately 70 subjects: approximately 15 with HAM/TSP, about 35 with multiple sclerosis, and 20 healthy controls. Longitudinal samples, technical triplicates and paired sorted CD4+ and CD8+ T-cell subsets, alongside PBMC samples, were included among the 106 TCR-beta libraries.

This clonotype was counted many times. It lacks a known antigen. No per-base quality is available; no much larger clone lies one base away. For unsorted PBMC libraries, 2 million PBMCs were used after storage in RNAlater at -80 degrees C until RNA extraction. PBMCs were separated from peripheral blood using Ficoll-Hypaque density gradient centrifugation and then cryopreserved in liquid nitrogen. cDNA synthesis used template-switch 5'RACE with a primer carrying a 10-nucleotide random unique molecular identifier tagging each TCR transcript. Each sequencing run produced over 160 million TCR-beta sequences covering 15-18 subjects. Total RNA was extracted with the RNeasy kit. TCR-beta VDJ regions were amplified with primers for the TCR constant region and the 5'RACE anchor, using the KAPA Real-time Library Amplification kit. A first PCR added sample indexes and Illumina adaptors, and a second PCR then raised library yield. After purification with Ampure beads, the TCR product of roughly 650 bp was size-selected on a 2% E-gel SizeSelection system. Before pooling, library quality was checked on a Bioanalyzer, concentration was measured with Qubit, and libraries were quantified with the Kapa Library Quantification kit. Libraries were sequenced paired-end 2 x 150 bp on an Illumina HiSeq 2500. To increase sequence diversity, about 25-31% phiX was spiked into each library pool. The authors' pipeline ran thus. Quality-filtered reads were processed with the UMI-based MiGEC pipeline, and over 80% of raw TCR sequences were removed by the MiGEC pipeline during error correction. VDJ genes were aligned to IMGT germline references, and each clonotype was defined by a unique CDR3 amino acid sequence together with V-J genes. Clonal expansion, Shannon diversity, and CDR3 relatedness (CalcPairwiseDistances, ClusterSamples) were evaluated with VDJtools, and phylogenetic trees were built with CLCbio workbench. A clone was classed as expanded if it had 8 or more unique UMIs, a cutoff based on coefficient-of-variation modelling across technical triplicates. The public reads were reanalyzed by TCRdb: fastp trimming at Q25, MiXCR alignment, in-frame beta chains only. Under each unique CDR3 protein, matching rows form one entry showing the most common genes and DNA. The V and J calls and clone size come from TCRdb's table, not from the authors' own analysis. The sample profile shows roughly 24,000 distinct CDR3 sequences; 10% to 15% of them were found once. Roughly 14% of the sample goes to the ten largest clones.

Study-level results and caveats: No identical CDR3 amino acid sequences were shared among expanded clones across subjects, suggesting private TCR-beta repertoires in all groups. The highest TCR clonal expansion was observed in HAM/TSP patients, whereas the lowest was observed in MS patients, even when compared with healthy controls.

The germline V gene encodes CDR1 LNHNV and CDR2 YYDKDF (reference sequence). The CDR3 numbers 14 residues from cysteine through phenylalanine. The entry retains the CDR3 DNA only, 42 bases that are in frame from base 1. The junction shows trimming of 6 bases on V and 5 bases on J, and the gene matches do not reach 5 bases of it. This TCR came from a woman aged 55-75 years with HTLV-1-associated myelopathy (HAM/TSP). Sequencing was performed on PBMCs. The chain links TRBV15 with TRBJ1-4; 8 of the junction bases match TRBD1. CDR3 loop: CATRRTGKNEKLFF. At the DNA level, the sequence is TGTGCCACCAGGAGGACAGGGAAGAATGAAAAACTGTTTTTT.